Below are 21 T cell receptor beta chains sequenced from a single sample in a study of shared clonotypes between healthy human individuals. Generated by immunoSEQ multiplex PCR, the TCRdb table keeps only in-frame clones and is missing some. The data hold a few million clones, with approximately 93% observed a single time. Input material: naive CD4+ T cells from PBMCs. Noted subset: CD45RA+ positively selected. Receptor source: a man aged 18 to 30 in good health. Some clones in this sample may be carry-over from other donors' samples.

The J gene is TRBJ2-7, the V gene TRBV5-5; possible D gene TRBD2, 5 bases. Germline V gene sequence: CDR1 SGHKS, CDR2 YYEKEE (reference sequence). V lost 2 bases to trimming and J lost 7 bases, with 10 bases between them. The CDR3 is made up of 12 amino acids. The CDR3 sequence: CASSFYGGEQYF. Here the CDR3 DNA reads TGTGCCAGCAGCTTTTATGGCGGGGAGCAGTACTTC.

V is TRBV19 and J is TRBJ2-4, with 8 bases aligning to TRBD1. The germline V gene encodes CDR1 LNHDA and CDR2 SQIVND (reference sequence). The CDR3 is 16 amino acids. The junction had 10 bases not matched to a gene; V was cut back by 3 bases and J by 6 bases. The CDR3 spells CASSMRGQGRGNIQYF. CDR3 nucleotide sequence: TGTGCCAGTAGTATGCGCGGACAGGGCCGGGGAAACATTCAGTACTTC.

This chain uses TRBV5-1 with TRBJ1-2; 9 nucleotides agree with TRBD1. V shed 0 bases, J shed 8 bases, and the junction held 8 bases outside the gene matches. CDR1 is SGHRS and CDR2 is YFSETQ in the germline V gene. The CDR3 runs 15 residues. CDR3 nucleotide sequence: TGCGCCAGCAGCTTGGAAACAGGGGGCGCTAGGGGCTACACCTTC. Its translation: CASSLETGGARGYTF. The variable domain in full, with the rest retrieved from reference TRBV5-1 and TRBJ1-2, is KAGVTQTPRYLIKTRGQQVTLSCSPISGHRSVSWYQQTPGQGLQFLFEYFSETQRNKGNFPGRFSGRQFSNSRSEMNVSTLELGDSALYLCASSLETGGARGYTFGSGTRLTVV.

The J gene is TRBJ1-5, the V gene TRBV20-1; possibly TRBD1 for D (5 bases). Trimming took 6 bases from V and 7 from J, leaving 10 bases between them. The CDR3 consists of 11 residues. Germline loops: CDR1 DFQATT, CDR2 SNEGSKA (reference sequence). The CDR3 spells CSAEGNQPQHF. The DNA of the CDR3 is TGCAGTGCAGAGGGGAACCAGCCCCAGCATTTT.

The chain links TRBV15 to TRBJ2-2, with D unclear. Germline CDR1 and CDR2: LNHNV and YYDKDF (reference sequence). Trimming stripped 0 bases from V and 8 bases from J, with 16 bases between. The CDR3 is made up of 16 amino acids. CDR3 in amino acids: CATSRDPGPWAGELFF. The CDR3, as DNA: TGTGCCACCAGCAGAGATCCGGGTCCCTGGGCGGGGGAGCTGTTTTTT.

The V gene is TRBV7-3, the J gene TRBJ2-6; 12 positions match TRBD1. Germline CDR1 is SGHTA and CDR2 is FQGTGA. This CDR3 region has 19 residues. Trimming cost V 1 base and J 2 bases; bases outside gene matches: 6. The CDR3 protein is CASSLIGTGGAAGANVLTF. The CDR3 DNA follows: TGTGCCAGCAGCTTAATCGGGACAGGGGGCGCGGCTGGGGCCAACGTCCTGACTTTC.

The V call is TRBV28, the J call TRBJ2-7; 9 nucleotides line up with TRBD1. Germline assignment: CDR1 MDHEN and CDR2 SYDVKM. This CDR3 region has 14 residues. Losses at the gene ends were 6 bases for V and 5 bases for J; bases not matched to a gene: 8. The CDR3 protein is CASRPPGQGNEQYF. CDR3 nucleotides: TGTGCCAGCAGACCTCCCGGACAGGGGAACGAGCAGTACTTC.

This chain joins TRBV6-5 and TRBJ2-7, with D unresolved. This CDR3 comprises 13 residues. V lost 0 bases and J lost 6, with 9 bases in between. The germline V gene encodes CDR1 MNHEY and CDR2 SVGAGI. This chain's CDR3 is CASSYSRELEQYF. The CDR3 DNA reads as TGTGCCAGCAGTTACTCGAGAGAGCTCGAGCAGTACTTC.

As regards this clone: Other DNA sequences in this specimen translate into the identical CDR3. This sequence joins TRBV6-5 and TRBJ1-1; D ambiguous. The CDR3 is 13 residues long. The germline V and J ends were trimmed by 0 bases and 3 bases, with 5 bases remaining between them. The germline gives CDR1 MNHEY, CDR2 SVGAGI. DNA for the CDR3: TGTGCCAGCAGTTACTCTAGGGACACTGAAGCTTTCTTT. This encodes CASSYSRDTEAFF.

This chain uses TRBV5-1 with TRBJ2-5, with 13 bases that match TRBD2. V was clipped by 4 bases and J by 6 bases; unmatched bases: 6. Germline V gene lookup returns CDR1 SGHRS and CDR2 YFSETQ. The CDR3 runs 15 residues. CDR3 sequence: CASSDGLAGVQTQYF. CDR3 DNA sequence: TGCGCCAGCAGCGACGGACTAGCGGGAGTACAGACCCAGTACTTC.

This CDR3 reads CASNSGGYEQYF. The CDR3 DNA sequence: TGTGCCAGCAATTCAGGGGGCTACGAGCAGTACTTC. The rearrangement uses TRBV2 and TRBJ2-7, with 7 positions matching TRBD1. Trimming removed 7 bases from V and 3 bases from J; junction bases left unmatched: 3. The CDR3 extends over 12 amino acids. The V gene's germline CDR1 is SNHLY and CDR2 FYNNEI.

The chain combines TRBV5-1 with TRBJ2-3; 11 bases are shared with TRBD2. There are 16 residues in the CDR3. Losses at the gene ends were 5 bases for V and 4 bases for J; bases not matched to a gene: 9. Germline lookup yields CDR1 SGHRS and CDR2 YFSETQ. The CDR3 reads CASSPPTSGSSDTQYF. CDR3 nucleotides: TGCGCCAGCAGTCCCCCTACTAGCGGGAGCTCAGATACGCAGTATTTT. Based on the CDR3 plus reference TRBV5-1 and TRBJ2-3, the full variable domain is KAGVTQTPRYLIKTRGQQVTLSCSPISGHRSVSWYQQTPGQGLQFLFEYFSETQRNKGNFPGRFSGRQFSNSRSEMNVSTLELGDSALYLCASSPPTSGSSDTQYFGPGTRLTVL.

This chain uses TRBV28 with TRBJ2-1; 7 positions agree with TRBD2. CDR1 is MDHEN, CDR2 SYDVKM, per germline. V lost 7 bases and J lost 4; bases outside the gene matches: 4. The CDR3 is 13 amino acids. The CDR3 bases are TGTGCCAGCAAAGCGGGACTATACAATGAGCAGTTCTTC. Residues: CASKAGLYNEQFF.

The chain recombines TRBV7-3 with TRBJ1-2; possible D gene TRBD1, 6 bases. V was clipped by 5 bases and J by 7 bases, with 14 bases between them. CDR3 length: 13 residues. Germline V CDR1 and CDR2: SGHTA, FQGTGA. CDR3 DNA sequence: TGTGCCAGCAGCCCCCACAGGGATCGTGGCTACACCTTC. It specifies CASSPHRDRGYTF.

This clone was seen once. This chain uses TRBV2 with TRBJ1-1, with D possibly TRBD1 on 5 matching bases. The CDR3 contains 13 residues. The ends were cut back, 8 bases at V and 4 bases at J, with 14 bases in the middle. The germline V gene has CDR1 SNHLY and CDR2 FYNNEI. CDR3 coding DNA: TGTGCCAGCCCAGACCTGGGGGTCACTGAAGCTTTCTTT. Its translation: CASPDLGVTEAFF.

The genes are TRBV27 and TRBJ2-7; 11 bases are a match to TRBD1. The germline V gene has CDR1 MNHEY and CDR2 SMNVEV (reference sequence). This CDR3 region has 15 residues. Germline trimming cut 2 bases from V and 3 bases from J; bases unmatched to any gene: 3. This CDR3 is CASSLGGTGGYEQYF. As DNA, the CDR3 is TGTGCCAGCAGTTTAGGCGGGACAGGGGGCTACGAGCAGTACTTC.

Points on this clone: The sample holds other DNA sequences that translate to the same CDR3. The rearrangement joins TRBV5-8 to TRBJ1-5; D gene uncertain. CDR1 is SGHTS and CDR2 is YDEGEE in the germline V gene. V dropped 0 bases and J dropped 6 bases, with 1 base sitting between them. This CDR3 spans 11 amino acids. For the CDR3, the DNA is TGTGCCAGCAGCTTGGGTCAGCCCCAGCATTTT. Translation: CASSLGQPQHF. Supplemented by reference TRBV5-8 and TRBJ1-5, the full variable domain reads EAGVTQSPTHLIKTRGQQATLRCSPISGHTSVYWYQQALGLGLQFLLWYDEGEERNRGNFPPRFSGRQFPNYSSELNVNALELEDSALYLCASSLGQPQHFGDGTRLSIL.

The chain is built from TRBV25-1 and TRBJ2-3; D remains unclear. Between the trimmed V and J ends, which lost 11 bases and 5 bases, there was a span of 20 bases. In germline, CDR1 is MGHDK, CDR2 SYGVNS. This CDR3 comprises 14 residues. The CDR3 nucleotides are TGTGCCTGCTCGATGGGCACGCCAGAAGATACGCAGTATTTT. Translated: CACSMGTPEDTQYF.

The chain couples TRBV5-1 to TRBJ1-4, with D maybe TRBD1 (5 bases). Trimming took off 4 bases at V and 7 bases at J, with 14 bases between the two ends. Germline V gene data show CDR1 as SGHRS and CDR2 as YFSETQ. The CDR3 sequence is 14 residues long. CDR3 protein: CASSDRDGIEKLFF. For the CDR3, the DNA is TGCGCCAGCAGCGACCGGGACGGCATTGAAAAACTGTTTTTT. Filled out from reference TRBV5-1 and TRBJ1-4, the complete variable domain reads KAGVTQTPRYLIKTRGQQVTLSCSPISGHRSVSWYQQTPGQGLQFLFEYFSETQRNKGNFPGRFSGRQFSNSRSEMNVSTLELGDSALYLCASSDRDGIEKLFFGSGTQLSVL.

Details on this clone: The same CDR3 is also encoded by other DNA sequences in this sample. The genes are TRBV9 and TRBJ2-7; D ambiguous. With 0 bases removed from V and 1 base from J, the gap between germline ends came to 5 bases. Looked up from germline, CDR1 is SGDLS and CDR2 is YYNGEE. The CDR3 loop spans 13 amino acids. CDR3: CASSVGPSYEQYF. CDR3 in DNA: TGTGCCAGCAGCGTAGGCCCATCCTACGAGCAGTACTTC.

This chain connects TRBV15 to TRBJ2-5, with 14 bases matching TRBD2. The CDR3 is made up of 17 amino acids. V shed 1 base, J shed 4 bases, and the junction held 5 bases outside the gene matches. Germline CDR1 is LNHNV and CDR2 is YYDKDF (reference sequence). CDR3 DNA: TGTGCCACCAGCAGAGGACTAGCGGGAGGGCGGGGAGAGACCCAGTACTTC. This gives the protein CATSRGLAGGRGETQYF.